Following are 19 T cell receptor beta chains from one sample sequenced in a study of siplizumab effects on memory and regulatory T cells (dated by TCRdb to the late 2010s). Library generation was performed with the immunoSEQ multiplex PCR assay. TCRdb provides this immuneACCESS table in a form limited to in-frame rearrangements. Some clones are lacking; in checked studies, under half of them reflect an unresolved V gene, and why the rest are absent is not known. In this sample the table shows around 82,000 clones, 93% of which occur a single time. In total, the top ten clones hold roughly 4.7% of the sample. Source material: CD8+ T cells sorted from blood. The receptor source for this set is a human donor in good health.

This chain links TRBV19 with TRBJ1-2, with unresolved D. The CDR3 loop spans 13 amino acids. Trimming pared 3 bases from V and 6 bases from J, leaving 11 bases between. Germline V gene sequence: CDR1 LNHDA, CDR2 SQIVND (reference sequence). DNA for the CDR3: TGTGCCAGTAGTATGGGAGCTTTGGATGGCTACACCTTC. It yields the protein CASSMGALDGYTF.

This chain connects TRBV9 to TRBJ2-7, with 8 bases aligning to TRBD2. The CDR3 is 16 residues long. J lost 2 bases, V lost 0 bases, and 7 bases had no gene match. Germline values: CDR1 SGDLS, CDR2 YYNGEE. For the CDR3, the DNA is TGTGCCAGCAGCGTAGGGGCCGGGGGGGGCGCCTACGAGCAGTACTTC. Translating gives CASSVGAGGGAYEQYF.

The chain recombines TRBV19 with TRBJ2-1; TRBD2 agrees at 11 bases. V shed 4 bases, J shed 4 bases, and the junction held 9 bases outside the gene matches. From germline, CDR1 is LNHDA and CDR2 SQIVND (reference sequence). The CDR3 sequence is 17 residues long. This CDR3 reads CASSKTLAGGPYNEQFF. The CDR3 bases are TGTGCCAGTAGTAAGACATTAGCGGGGGGGCCGTACAATGAGCAGTTCTTC.

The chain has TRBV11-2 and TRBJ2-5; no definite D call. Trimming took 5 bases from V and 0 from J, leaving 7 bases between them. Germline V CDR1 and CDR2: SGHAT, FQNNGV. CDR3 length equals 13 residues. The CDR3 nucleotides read TGTGCCAGCAGCCCATTGTACCAAGAGACCCAGTACTTC. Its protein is CASSPLYQETQYF. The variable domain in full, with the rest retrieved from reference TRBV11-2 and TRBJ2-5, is EAGVAQSPRYKIIEKRQSVAFWCNPISGHATLYWYQQILGQGPKLLIQFQNNGVVDDSQLPKDRFSAERLKGVDSTLKIQPAKLEDSAVYLCASSPLYQETQYFGPGTRLLVL.

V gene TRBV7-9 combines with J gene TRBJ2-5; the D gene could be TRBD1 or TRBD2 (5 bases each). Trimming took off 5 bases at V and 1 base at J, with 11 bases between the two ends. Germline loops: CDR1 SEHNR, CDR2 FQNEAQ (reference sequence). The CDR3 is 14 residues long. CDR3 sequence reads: CASSRPGPQETQYF. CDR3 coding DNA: TGTGCCAGCAGCCGACCGGGACCCCAAGAGACCCAGTACTTC.

CDR3 sequence (DNA): TGTGCCGCAGCCCTCGGGGGGGGCCTGTTAGATACGCAGTATTTT. Amino acid sequence: CAAALGGGLLDTQYF. The J gene is TRBJ2-3, the V gene TRBV11-2, with 8 bases aligning to TRBD2. The CDR3 has 15 amino acids. Germline values: CDR1 SGHAT, CDR2 FQNNGV. Trimming at V came to 11 bases and at J to 5 bases, leaving 15 bases not matched to a gene.

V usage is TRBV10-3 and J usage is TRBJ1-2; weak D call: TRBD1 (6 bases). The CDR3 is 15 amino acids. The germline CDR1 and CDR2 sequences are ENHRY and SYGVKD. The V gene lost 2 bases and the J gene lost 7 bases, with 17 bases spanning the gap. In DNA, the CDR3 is TGTGCCATCAGTGAGCCGGGACAAAGCCTCTTTGGCTACACCTTC. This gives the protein CAISEPGQSLFGYTF.

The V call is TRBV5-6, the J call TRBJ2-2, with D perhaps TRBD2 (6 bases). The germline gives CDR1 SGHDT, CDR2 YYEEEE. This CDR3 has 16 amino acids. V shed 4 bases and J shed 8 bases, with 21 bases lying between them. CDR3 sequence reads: CASSAPAGLPIGELFF. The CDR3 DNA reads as TGTGCCAGCAGCGCACCTGCGGGGCTCCCGATAGGGGAGCTGTTTTTT.

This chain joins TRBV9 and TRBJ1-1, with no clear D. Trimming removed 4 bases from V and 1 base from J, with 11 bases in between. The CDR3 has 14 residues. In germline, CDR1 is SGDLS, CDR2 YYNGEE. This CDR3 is CASSPSRTNTEAFF. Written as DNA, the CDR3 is TGTGCCAGCAGCCCTAGCCGCACGAACACTGAAGCTTTCTTT.

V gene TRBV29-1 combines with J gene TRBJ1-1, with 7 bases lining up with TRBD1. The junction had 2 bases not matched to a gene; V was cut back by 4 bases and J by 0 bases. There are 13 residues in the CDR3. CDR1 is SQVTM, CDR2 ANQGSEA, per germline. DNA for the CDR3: TGCAGCGTTGGAGGGGGCATGAACACTGAAGCTTTCTTT. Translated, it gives CSVGGGMNTEAFF.

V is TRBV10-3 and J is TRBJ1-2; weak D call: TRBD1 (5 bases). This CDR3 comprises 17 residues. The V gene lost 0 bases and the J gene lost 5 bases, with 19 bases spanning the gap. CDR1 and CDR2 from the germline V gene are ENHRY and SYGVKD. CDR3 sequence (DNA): TGTGCCATCAGTGAGTCAGGGGACTCAGGGTGGATATATGGCTACACCTTC. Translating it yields CAISESGDSGWIYGYTF.

CDR3 in amino acids: CATRRGNTEAFF. The CDR3 DNA follows: TGTGCCACCCGCCGGGGGAACACTGAAGCTTTCTTT. The chain links TRBV19 to TRBJ1-1; D remains ambiguous. The CDR3 spans 12 residues. Germline CDR1 LNHDA, CDR2 SQIVND (reference sequence). V lost 10 bases, J lost 1 base, and 10 bases lay in between.

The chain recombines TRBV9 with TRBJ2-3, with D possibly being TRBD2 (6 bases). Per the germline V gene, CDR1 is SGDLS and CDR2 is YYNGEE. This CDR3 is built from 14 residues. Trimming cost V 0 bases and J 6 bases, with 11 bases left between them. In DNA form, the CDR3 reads TGTGCCAGCAGCGTAGAGGGACTTTGGGATACGCAGTATTTT. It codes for CASSVEGLWDTQYF.

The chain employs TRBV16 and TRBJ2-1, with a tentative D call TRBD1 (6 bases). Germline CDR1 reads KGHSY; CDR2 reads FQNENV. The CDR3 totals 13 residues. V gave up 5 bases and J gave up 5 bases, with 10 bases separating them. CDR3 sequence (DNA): TGTGCCAGCAGCACCAGGGGCGACAATGAGCAGTTCTTC. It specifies CASSTRGDNEQFF.

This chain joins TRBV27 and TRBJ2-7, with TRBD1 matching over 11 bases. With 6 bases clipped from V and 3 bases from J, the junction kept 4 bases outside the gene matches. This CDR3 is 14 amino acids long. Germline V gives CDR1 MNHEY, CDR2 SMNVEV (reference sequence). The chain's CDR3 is CASSPGTGGYEQYF. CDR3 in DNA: TGTGCCAGCAGCCCCGGGACAGGGGGCTACGAGCAGTACTTC.

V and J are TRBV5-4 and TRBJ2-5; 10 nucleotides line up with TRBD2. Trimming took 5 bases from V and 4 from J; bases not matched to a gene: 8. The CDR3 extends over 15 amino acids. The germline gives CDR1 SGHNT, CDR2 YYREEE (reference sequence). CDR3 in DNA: TGTGCCAGCAGGATAAGCGGGGGGGCCGCAGAGACCCAGTACTTC. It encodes CASRISGGAAETQYF.

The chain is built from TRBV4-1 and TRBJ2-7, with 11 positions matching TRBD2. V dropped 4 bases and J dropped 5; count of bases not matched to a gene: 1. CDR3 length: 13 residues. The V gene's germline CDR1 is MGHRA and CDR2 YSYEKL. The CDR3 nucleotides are TGCGCCAGCAGCCCGGGACTAGCGGACGAGCAGTACTTC. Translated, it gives CASSPGLADEQYF.

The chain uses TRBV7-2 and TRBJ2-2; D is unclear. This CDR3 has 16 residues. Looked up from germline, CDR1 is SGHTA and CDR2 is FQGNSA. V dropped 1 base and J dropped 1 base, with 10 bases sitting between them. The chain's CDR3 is CASSLVSLGNTGELFF. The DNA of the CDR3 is TGTGCCAGCAGCTTAGTTAGCCTAGGGAACACCGGGGAGCTGTTTTTT.

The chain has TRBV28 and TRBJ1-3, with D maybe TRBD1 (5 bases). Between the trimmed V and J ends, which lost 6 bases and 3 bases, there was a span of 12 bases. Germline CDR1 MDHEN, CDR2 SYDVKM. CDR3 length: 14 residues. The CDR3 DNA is TGTGCCAGCAGGGCCCCGGGGGTTGGAAACACCATATATTTT. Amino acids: CASRAPGVGNTIYF.